These 21 T cell receptor beta chains were sequenced from one sample in a study of cytomegalovirus exposure and HLA in healthy donors. Primers for the PCR totalled 60 Vbeta and 13 Jbeta. The protocol was immunoSEQ multiplex PCR, while the TCRdb copy is restricted to in-frame clones and leaves out a portion. The table includes approximately 93,000 clones, around four fifths detected once. Sequenced material: PBMCs. All receptors derive from a woman in her thirties or forties in good health and CMV-seronegative.

This clone has a handful of counts. The V call is TRBV6-5, the J call TRBJ1-1; no clear D gene. There are 14 residues in the CDR3. Per the germline V gene, CDR1 is MNHEY and CDR2 is SVGAGI. CDR3 nucleotide sequence: TGTGCTACGAACGCAAACGGTTTGAACACTGAAGCTTTCTTT. Its translation: CATNANGLNTEAFF.

The rearrangement joins TRBV27 to TRBJ1-1; no reliable D call. V lost 1 base and J 1 base, leaving 4 bases between the germline ends. The CDR3 extends over 13 amino acids. Germline CDR1 MNHEY, CDR2 SMNVEV (reference sequence). In DNA, the CDR3 is TGTGCCAGCAGTTTATTCAGGAACACTGAAGCTTTCTTT. Residues: CASSLFRNTEAFF.

The chain has TRBV9 and TRBJ1-1, with D maybe TRBD1 (6 bases). The CDR3 extends over 15 amino acids. Trimming took 0 bases from V and 3 from J, leaving 12 bases between them. Germline V gene sequence: CDR1 SGDLS, CDR2 YYNGEE. CDR3 region: CASSVGHREDTEAFF. CDR3 bases: TGTGCCAGCAGCGTAGGGCACAGGGAAGACACTGAAGCTTTCTTT.

The chain combines TRBV19 with TRBJ1-1, with D perhaps TRBD1 (5 bases). Looked up from germline, CDR1 is LNHDA and CDR2 is SQIVND (reference sequence). This CDR3 spans 16 amino acids. The ends were cut back, 7 bases at V and 3 bases at J, with 21 bases in the middle. The CDR3 DNA reads TGTGCCAGTAAAGATCAGGGTGCGGCCTTCTACACTGAAGCTTTCTTT. Translating it yields CASKDQGAAFYTEAFF.

This clone was observed a few times. The chain has TRBV10-1 and TRBJ1-5, with D tentatively TRBD1 (5 bases). CDR3 size: 15 residues. The ends were cut back, 6 bases at V and 0 bases at J, with 12 bases in the middle. From germline, CDR1 is WNHNN and CDR2 SYGVQD (reference sequence). The CDR3 reads CASRLQVYSNQPQHF. The CDR3 DNA follows: TGCGCCAGCAGGTTACAGGTTTATAGCAATCAGCCCCAGCATTTT.

This clone has just a few counts. V is TRBV6-6 and J is TRBJ1-5, with 7 bases fitting TRBD1. Trimming took 5 bases from V and 7 from J; bases not matched to a gene: 8. Per the germline V gene, CDR1 is MNHNY and CDR2 is SVGAGI (reference sequence). The CDR3 contains 14 residues. CDR3 amino acids: CASSTAGGSQPQHF. In nucleotides, the CDR3 is TGTGCCAGCAGTACAGCAGGGGGAAGCCAGCCCCAGCATTTT.

The J gene is TRBJ1-5, the V gene TRBV6-1; TRBD1 is a possible D gene (5 bases). CDR1 is MNHNS, CDR2 SASEGT, per germline. V dropped 6 bases and J dropped 3 bases, with 15 bases sitting between them. The CDR3 length is 15 residues. The CDR3 protein is CASRVSTGNNQPQHF. CDR3 nucleotides: TGTGCCAGCAGAGTCTCTACAGGAAACAATCAGCCCCAGCATTTT.

This clone has a single count. This chain uses TRBV6-4 with TRBJ2-1; D call uncertain. The CDR3 loop spans 11 amino acids. The ends were cut back, 0 bases at V and 11 bases at J, with 5 bases in the middle. In germline, CDR1 is MRHNA, CDR2 SNTAGT. The DNA for the CDR3 is TGTGCCAGCAGTGACTCGGGCAAGCAGTTCTTC. Amino acid sequence: CASSDSGKQFF.

The chain has TRBV2 and TRBJ2-1; TRBD2 aligns across 8 bases. Germline V CDR1 and CDR2: SNHLY, FYNNEI. Losses at the gene ends were 2 bases for V and 8 bases for J; bases not matched to a gene: 8. The CDR3 is made up of 15 amino acids. The chain's CDR3 is CASSESQREMDEQFF. The CDR3 region has the DNA TGTGCCAGCAGTGAAAGCCAGCGGGAGATGGATGAGCAGTTCTTC.

The rearrangement joins TRBV27 to TRBJ1-2; 9 bases are shared with TRBD1. CDR3 length: 15 residues. CDR1 and CDR2 from the germline V gene are MNHEY and SMNVEV (reference sequence). Trimming took 5 bases from V and 3 from J; bases not matched to a gene: 7. The CDR3 loop reads CASSAGQGYDYGYTF. CDR3 in DNA: TGTGCCAGCAGTGCGGGACAGGGATATGACTATGGCTACACCTTC.

V usage is TRBV28 and J usage is TRBJ2-5, with 8 nucleotides matching TRBD1. The J call may not be correct, given that the DNA end is closer to TRBJ2-7. CDR1 is MDHEN and CDR2 is SYDVKM in the germline V gene. The CDR3 runs 15 residues. CDR3 sequence (DNA): TGTGCCAGCAGTTCGGACAGGGTTAAACCTTACGAGCAGTACTTC. This encodes CASSSDRVKPYEQYF.

The gene calls are TRBV27 and TRBJ1-1; TRBD1 might be the D (6 bases). The CDR3 sequence is 13 residues long. In germline, CDR1 is MNHEY, CDR2 SMNVEV (reference sequence). Trimming left V 4 bases short and J 4 bases short, with 10 bases between. The CDR3: CASSSDRITEAFF. CDR3 coding DNA: TGTGCCAGCAGTTCAGACAGGATCACTGAAGCTTTCTTT.

The gene calls are TRBV5-1 and TRBJ2-5; D is perhaps TRBD1 (6 bases). The end of the DNA aligns better with TRBJ2-7, so the J call may be wrong. This CDR3 is 14 amino acids long. Germline V gene data show CDR1 as SGHRS and CDR2 as YFSETQ. For the CDR3, the DNA is TGCGCCAGCAGCCGTGGACAGTCGTACTACGAGCAGTACTTC. This translates into CASSRGQSYYEQYF.

The CDR3 protein is CASSDIAGGPRELFF. CDR3 DNA sequence: TGTGCCAGCAGCGATATAGCGGGAGGGCCCCGGGAGCTGTTTTTT. The V gene is TRBV4-2, the J gene TRBJ2-2, with 11 bases aligning to TRBD2. V was pared by 5 bases and J by 9 bases, with 8 bases of the junction left unmatched. The CDR3 is 15 amino acids. Germline V gene sequence: CDR1 LGHNA, CDR2 YNFKEQ.

The genes are TRBV29-1 and TRBJ1-2; D is perhaps TRBD1 (5 bases). Trimming stripped 1 base from V and 7 bases from J, with 13 bases between. CDR1 and CDR2 (germline): SQVTM, ANQGSEA. This CDR3 is built from 13 residues. CDR3 amino acids: CSVEVPGFGGYTF. CDR3 coding DNA: TGCAGCGTTGAAGTCCCAGGGTTCGGTGGCTACACCTTC.

The CDR3 region has the DNA TGTGCCTGGCACCCCCGGACAGCAGACTACGAGCAGTACTTC. It encodes CAWHPRTADYEQYF. The rearrangement joins TRBV30 to TRBJ2-5; D possibly corresponds to TRBD1 (6 bases). The DNA matches TRBJ2-7 better at its end, which makes the J call doubtful. CDR1 and CDR2 (germline): GTSNPN, SVGIG (reference sequence). The CDR3 length is 14 residues.

This chain joins TRBV4-2 and TRBJ2-5, with 10 bases that match TRBD2. The V gene end was trimmed by 5 bases and the J gene end by 0 bases; junction bases not matched to a gene: 15. CDR3 length equals 19 residues. Germline V gene data show CDR1 as LGHNA and CDR2 as YNFKEQ. The CDR3 bases are TGTGCCAGCAGCTTCGAAGGTCGAGCGGGAGGGCCGTACCAAGAGACCCAGTACTTC. Translating gives CASSFEGRAGGPYQETQYF.

The chain has TRBV19 and TRBJ2-3; 11 nucleotides agree with TRBD2. This CDR3 comprises 15 residues. Germline V lookup: CDR1 LNHDA, CDR2 SQIVND (reference sequence). J was trimmed by 0 bases and V by 7 bases; bases with no gene match: 3. This chain's CDR3 is CASTRTSGSTDTQYF. The CDR3 coding sequence is TGTGCCAGTACCAGGACTAGCGGGAGCACAGATACGCAGTATTTT.

V usage is TRBV5-1 and J usage is TRBJ2-1, with a tentative D call TRBD2 (6 bases). Germline V gene sequence: CDR1 SGHRS, CDR2 YFSETQ. V was shortened by 0 bases and J by 7 bases, with 8 bases between the two germline ends. This CDR3 is built from 13 residues. DNA for the CDR3: TGCGCCAGCAGCTTGGGACTAGTAAATGAGCAGTTCTTC. This gives the protein CASSLGLVNEQFF.

This rearrangement joins TRBV2 to TRBJ2-1, with TRBD2 matching over 9 bases. V was pared by 7 bases and J by 6 bases, with 10 bases of the junction left unmatched. In germline, CDR1 is SNHLY, CDR2 FYNNEI. This CDR3 is built from 15 residues. CDR3 sequence (DNA): TGTGCCAGCAAGCAAACTAGCGGGTGGAGCAATGAGCAGTTCTTC. Encoded protein: CASKQTSGWSNEQFF.

The chain has TRBV28 and TRBJ2-7, with D perhaps matching TRBD2 (5 bases). V shed 3 bases and J shed 7 bases, with 16 bases lying between them. Germline loops: CDR1 MDHEN, CDR2 SYDVKM. The CDR3 sequence is 14 residues long. The CDR3 spells CASSLDSVGVEQYF. In DNA, the CDR3 is TGTGCCAGCAGTTTGGACTCGGTGGGAGTGGAGCAGTACTTC.